This T cell receptor beta chain was captured in a study of shared clonotypes between healthy human individuals. Whole-study findings and limits: Even with large depth, rarefaction showed that sorted-subset sequencing was incomplete.

In regard to this clone: Antigen specificity is unknown.

The CDR3 consists of 14 residues. Germline V gives CDR1 LNHDA, CDR2 SQIVND (reference sequence). Trimming removed 8 bases from V and 1 base from J, with 11 bases in between. Into CD45RA+ naive and CD45RA-negative memory subsets, the CD4+ cells were split. The data were produced by immunoSEQ multiplex PCR, yet TCRdb's version contains in-frame clones alone and is incomplete. The sample lists about 2 million clones; roughly 96% were seen once. Sequenced sample: naive CD4+ T cells sorted from blood. Indicated subset: CD45RA+ positively selected. The chain couples TRBV19 to TRBJ2-2; tentatively, D is TRBD1 (5 bases). This clonotype was obtained from a man between 18 and 35 years old in good health. CDR3 bases: TGTGCCAGTGGTCGCCAGGGGAACACCGGGGAGCTGTTTTTT. This translates into CASGRQGNTGELFF.